This T cell receptor beta chain came from a study of post-analysis software for immune sequencing data. Background on the study: Included among the disease courses, which were recorded for the cohort, were relapsing-remitting, secondary progressive and progressive-relapsing multiple sclerosis. Whole-study results and caveats: Five TRBV segments, including TRBV5-6, TRBV5-1 and TRBV20-1, were more frequent in patients than controls. Multiple sclerosis patients showed significantly lower normalized Chao1 diversity than controls did.

cDNA libraries for TCR beta contained unique molecular identifiers. TCRdb re-derived calls from the PCR reads in MiXCR, one entry per CDR3 protein. The sample contains approximately 630,000 distinct CDR3 sequences, 59% of which appear only once. Germline V gene sequence: CDR1 MNHEY, CDR2 SMNVEV (reference sequence). V gave up 5 bases and J gave up 4 bases, with 14 bases separating them. CDR3 length equals 14 residues. As to this clonotype: What it recognizes is unknown.

The chain carries TRBV27 and TRBJ1-2; D unresolved. Sequences were obtained from blood. This clonotype was sampled from a girl aged 2-10 years with multiple sclerosis. DNA of the CDR3: TGTGCCAGCAGTGGCTCCTTGGATGCCTATGGCTACACCTTC. Amino acid sequence: CASSGSLDAYGYTF.